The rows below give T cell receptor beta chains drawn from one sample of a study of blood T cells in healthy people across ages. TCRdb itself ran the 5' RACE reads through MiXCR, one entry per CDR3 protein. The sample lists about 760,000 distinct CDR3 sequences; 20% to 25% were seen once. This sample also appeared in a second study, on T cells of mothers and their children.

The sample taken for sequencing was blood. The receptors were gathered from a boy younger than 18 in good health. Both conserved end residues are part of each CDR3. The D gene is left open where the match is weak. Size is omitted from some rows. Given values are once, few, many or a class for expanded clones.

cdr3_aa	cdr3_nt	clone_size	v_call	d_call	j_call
CASRTGTGDLYEQFF	TGTGCCAGCAGAACCGGGACAGGGGACCTCTATGAGCAGTTCTTC	few	TRBV28	TRBD1	TRBJ2-1
CASSFRDTMGYTF	TGTGCCAGCAGTTTCAGAGATACTATGGGCTACACCTTC	few	TRBV12-3/TRBV12-4	.	TRBJ1-2
CASSPPGTGGSEQFF	TGCGCCAGCAGCCCTCCCGGGACAGGGGGCTCTGAGCAGTTCTTC	.	TRBV5-1	TRBD1	TRBJ2-1
CASRGGPNTGELFF	TGTGCCAGCAGGGGAGGGCCGAACACCGGGGAGCTGTTTTTT	few	TRBV13	TRBD2	TRBJ2-2
CASSFGHLAAQYF	TGTGCCAGCAGTTTCGGACACCTCGCGGCCCAGTACTTC	.	TRBV12-3/TRBV12-4	.	TRBJ2-5
CASSFYGEKLFF	TGTGCCAGCAGCTTTTACGGGGAAAAACTGTTTTTT	few	TRBV7-9	.	TRBJ1-4
CASSLIPLAGGIGDTQYF	TGTGCCAGCAGCTTAATCCCCCTAGCGGGAGGAATTGGGGATACGCAGTATTTT	.	TRBV7-3	TRBD2	TRBJ2-3
CSVRTGAEQFF	TGCAGCGTGAGGACCGGCGCTGAGCAGTTCTTC	.	TRBV29-1	.	TRBJ2-1
CASSLTQLSGANVLTF	TGTGCCAGCAGCTTAACCCAGCTCTCTGGGGCCAACGTCCTGACTTTC	few	TRBV7-3	.	TRBJ2-6
CATSSVRGAYEQYF	TGTGCCACCAGCAGCGTAAGGGGGGCCTACGAGCAGTACTTC	many	TRBV15	.	TRBJ2-7
CASSLNGGYTDTQYF	TGTGCCAGCTCACTCAACGGGGGCTATACAGATACGCAGTATTTT	.	TRBV18	.	TRBJ2-3
CASSVGVTQETQYF	TGTGCCAGCAGCGTAGGGGTCACGCAAGAGACCCAGTACTTC	few	TRBV9	.	TRBJ2-5
CASSRKSGGPYNEQFF	TGTGCCAGCAGCAGAAAGAGCGGGGGACCCTACAATGAGCAGTTCTTC	.	TRBV7-3	TRBD2	TRBJ2-1
CASSLAMATNTEAFF	TGCGCCAGCAGCTTGGCCATGGCTACGAACACTGAAGCTTTCTTT	few	TRBV5-1	.	TRBJ1-1
CASSSLAGGAQYF	TGCGCCAGCAGCTCACTAGCGGGGGGGGCCCAGTACTTC	few	TRBV5-1	TRBD2	TRBJ2-5
CASSYTWALTDTQYF	TGTGCCAGCAGCTACACCTGGGCCCTCACAGATACGCAGTATTTT	few	TRBV9	.	TRBJ2-3
CASSLGGSVVYQETQYF	TGCGCCAGCAGCTTGGGGGGGTCAGTAGTGTACCAAGAGACCCAGTACTTC	few	TRBV5-1	.	TRBJ2-5
CASTLGAGADTQYF	TGTGCCAGCACCCTGGGGGCGGGCGCAGATACGCAGTATTTT	.	TRBV7-6	.	TRBJ2-3
CSARTSGGETQYF	TGCAGTGCTAGAACTAGCGGGGGAGAGACCCAGTACTTC	.	TRBV20-1	TRBD2	TRBJ2-5
CASRTTGTYEQYF	TGCGCCAGCAGAACGACAGGGACCTACGAGCAGTACTTC	.	TRBV5-1	TRBD1	TRBJ2-7
CASSPGLANVLTF	TGTGCCAGCAGTCCCGGGTTGGCCAACGTCCTGACTTTC	few	TRBV12-3/TRBV12-4	.	TRBJ2-6
CATSRDWGGRKPFF	TGTGCCACCAGCAGAGATTGGGGGGGCCGAAAACCTTTCTTT	.	TRBV15	.	TRBJ1-1
CASSTRFNRDSHNEQFF	TGCGCCAGCAGCACCAGGTTTAACAGGGATTCACACAATGAGCAGTTCTTC	.	TRBV5-1	.	TRBJ2-1
CASSFTGLDEKLFF	TGTGCCAGCAGCTTTACGGGATTGGATGAAAAACTGTTTTTT	.	TRBV7-2	.	TRBJ1-4
CASSYSGRHNEQFF	TGTGCCAGCAGCTACTCAGGGCGGCACAATGAGCAGTTCTTC	few	TRBV5-6	.	TRBJ2-1
CASSYPLAGGPFNGELFF	TGTGCCAGCAGTTACCCCCTAGCGGGGGGGCCGTTTAACGGGGAGCTGTTTTTT	.	TRBV6-2/TRBV6-3	TRBD2	TRBJ2-2
CASRGETGIYGYTF	TGTGCCAGCAGAGGGGAGACAGGGATCTATGGCTACACCTTC	.	TRBV6-5	TRBD1	TRBJ1-2
CASSNPGYEQYF	TGTGCCAGCAGTAACCCCGGGTACGAGCAGTACTTC	few	TRBV12-3/TRBV12-4	.	TRBJ2-7
CASSFTSGSSYEQYF	TGTGCCAGCAGCTTTACTAGCGGGAGCTCCTACGAGCAGTACTTC	many	TRBV7-2	TRBD2	TRBJ2-7
CASSPRTTTSEQFF	TGTGCCAGCAGTCCCCGGACTACCACAAGTGAGCAGTTCTTC	.	TRBV27	.	TRBJ2-1
CASSSQRDRGYYNYGYTF	TGTGCCAGCAGCTCGCAACGGGACAGGGGGTACTATAACTATGGCTACACCTTC	.	TRBV11-3	TRBD1	TRBJ1-2
CSALGGKAEAFF	TGCAGTGCCTTAGGGGGTAAGGCTGAAGCTTTCTTT	.	TRBV20-1	.	TRBJ1-1
CASSKTGTDNEQFF	TGTGCCAGCAGCAAGACCGGGACTGACAATGAGCAGTTCTTC	few	TRBV6-1	.	TRBJ2-1
CPSSFDAYRDQETQYF	TGTCCCAGCAGTTTCGACGCTTATAGGGACCAAGAGACCCAGTACTTC	few	TRBV11-2	.	TRBJ2-5
CASSPLQGADTQYF	TGTGCCAGCAGCCCTTTGCAGGGGGCAGATACGCAGTATTTT	.	TRBV3-1	TRBD1	TRBJ2-3
CASRPQEGEAFF	TGTGCCAGCAGACCCCAGGAGGGAGAAGCTTTCTTT	few	TRBV6-2/TRBV6-3	.	TRBJ1-1
CASSEGTSGQETQYF	TGCGCCAGCAGTGAAGGGACTAGCGGTCAAGAGACCCAGTACTTC	few	TRBV10-1	TRBD2	TRBJ2-5
CANSFWSYEQYF	TGTGCCAACAGTTTTTGGTCCTACGAGCAGTACTTC	.	TRBV12-3/TRBV12-4	.	TRBJ2-7
CASSVSGGKNIQYF	TGTGCCAGCAGCGTTTCAGGAGGCAAAAACATTCAGTACTTC	.	TRBV9	.	TRBJ2-4
CSVEFEEEETQYF	TGCAGCGTTGAATTCGAGGAAGAAGAGACCCAGTACTTC	.	TRBV29-1	.	TRBJ2-5
CATTASTYEQYF	TGTGCCACCACCGCTTCGACCTACGAGCAGTACTTC	few	TRBV24-1	.	TRBJ2-7
CASSLTGGDGYAF	TGTGCCAGCAGCTTAACAGGGGGAGATGGCTACGCCTTC	.	TRBV5-4	TRBD1	TRBJ1-2
CASTSDFRNEQFF	TGTGCCAGCACCTCCGACTTCCGCAATGAGCAGTTCTTC	.	TRBV6-2/TRBV6-3	.	TRBJ2-1
CASRQAGGPRNEQFF	TGTGCCAGCAGACAAGCGGGAGGGCCTCGGAATGAGCAGTTCTTC	few	TRBV28	TRBD2	TRBJ2-1
CASSPPRTGNYEQYF	TGTGCCAGCAGCCCACCTCGGACAGGGAATTACGAGCAGTACTTC	.	TRBV28	TRBD1	TRBJ2-7
CSANGWVAGVADTQYF	TGCAGTGCCAATGGTTGGGTAGCGGGAGTTGCAGATACGCAGTATTTT	few	TRBV20-1	TRBD2	TRBJ2-3
CASSPVGGLETQYF	TGCGCCAGCAGCCCGGTGGGGGGGCTCGAGACCCAGTACTTC	few	TRBV5-1	.	TRBJ2-5
CASSSGWGRPSYERYF	TGTGCCAGCAGCTCGGGTTGGGGGAGGCCATCCTACGAGCGGTACTTC	.	TRBV11-2	.	TRBJ2-7
CASSLDGGSKYGYTF	TGTGCCAGCAGCTTAGACGGCGGATCTAAGTATGGCTACACCTTC	few	TRBV7-9	.	TRBJ1-2
CASRHGPSGANVLTF	TGTGCCAGCAGGCACGGGCCCTCTGGGGCCAACGTCCTGACTTTC	few	TRBV14	.	TRBJ2-6
CASNPDSSQETRYF	TGTGCCAGCAACCCAGACAGCAGCCAAGAGACCCGGTACTTC	few	TRBV28	.	TRBJ2-5
CSVIGQPNTEAFF	TGCAGCGTTATAGGACAACCGAACACTGAAGCTTTCTTT	.	TRBV29-1	.	TRBJ1-1
CASIADRAETQYF	TGTGCCAGCATCGCGGACAGGGCGGAGACCCAGTACTTC	.	TRBV7-9	TRBD1	TRBJ2-5
CASSLASGLTNTGELFF	TGCGCCAGCAGCTTGGCTAGCGGGCTAACGAACACCGGGGAGCTGTTTTTT	few	TRBV5-1	TRBD2	TRBJ2-2